The source of this T cell receptor beta chain is a study of beta chain features in type 1 diabetes. This clone came up a few times. Antigen unknown. The authors reverse transcribed all of the isolated RNA, so sequencing captured expressed TCRB transcripts. Assay: immunoSEQ multiplex PCR; the TCRdb copy retains only in-frame clones and omits some. Of fewer than 200,000 clones detected, about 13% appear once; the ten largest clones hold 0.62%. Averaging approximately 0.11 L, one heparinised blood draw was given by each donor. The trim removed 2 bases at V and 7 bases at J, leaving 8 bases unmatched. The CDR3 is made up of 14 amino acids. Germline V gene sequence: CDR1 GTSNPN, CDR2 SVGIG (reference sequence). Study conclusions and caveats: Relative to healthy donors, patients appeared to have naive, central memory and Treg TCRB repertoires that were more similar. A potential PCR bias toward shorter templates would be equal in patient and control samples. When Type 1 diabetes patients were examined, their TCRB CDR3s proved moderately but significantly shorter in all four CD4+ subsets.

The chain has TRBV30 and TRBJ2-7, with TRBD1 identical over 10 bases. Sequencing was done on a sample of central memory CD4+ T cells from blood. The receptor comes from a woman between 18 and 29 years old in good health. CDR3 nucleotide sequence: TGTGCCTGGAGTAGGGGGACAGGGGTGCGGGAGCAGTACTTC. Its translation is CAWSRGTGVREQYF. Full variable domain (outside the CDR3, taken from reference TRBV30 and TRBJ2-7): SQTIHQWPATLVQPVGSPLSLECTVEGTSNPNLYWYRQAAGRGLQLLFYSVGIGQISSEVPQNLSASRPQDRQFILSSKKLLLSDSGFYLCAWSRGTGVREQYFGPGTRLTVT.